This T cell receptor beta chain was retrieved from a study of blood T cell repertoires in COVID-19. Looking at the study overall: Samples taken during acute and convalescent COVID-19 were collected in the United States, Italy and Spain.

V was shortened by 5 bases and J by 1 base, with 14 bases between the two germline ends. Germline CDR1 is MNHEY and CDR2 is SVGEGT. The CDR3 is made up of 15 amino acids. Authors' processing steps: Reference gene primers were amplified, and this amplification served to estimate nucleated cell counts. Profiled with immunoSEQ multiplex PCR; TCRdb holds only in-frame clones, not every one. V, J and clone size reflect that table, while D and trimming were determined from the DNA. The data show tens of thousands of clones, around 84% seen once. The receptor was derived from a man between 65 and 85 years old with active COVID-19. Sample: peripheral blood. The chain employs TRBV6-2 or TRBV6-3 and TRBJ1-1; D perhaps matches TRBD1 (6 bases). The CDR3 DNA reads TGTGCCAGCAGTACATGGACAGCCGGGAACACTGAAGCTTTCTTT. Amino acids: CASSTWTAGNTEAFF.